These 29 T cell receptor beta chains share one sample of origin, sequenced in a study of CD8+ T cells in alopecia areata. Isolated RNA was reverse transcribed into cDNA used as the sequencing template. Generated by immunoSEQ multiplex PCR, the TCRdb table keeps only in-frame clones and is missing some. The sample consists of approximately 280,000 clones, roughly 60% of them appearing once. Stated treatment: oral pan-JAK inhibitor, 5-10 mg twice daily. The sample here was CD4+ T cells sorted from blood, taken at week 24, from a patient treated with tofacitinib. The receptor set was obtained from a human donor with alopecia areata.

The sample holds a few counts of this clone. The rearrangement links TRBV15 to TRBJ2-5, with TRBD2 as a possible D gene (6 bases). The V and J ends lost 0 bases and 2 bases respectively, with 13 bases between them. In germline, CDR1 is LNHNV, CDR2 YYDKDF (reference sequence). The CDR3 extends over 16 amino acids. The CDR3 bases are TGTGCCACCAGCAGAGATCCGAAGGGAGGTCAAGAGACCCAGTACTTC. It specifies CATSRDPKGGQETQYF.

The CDR3 region has the DNA TGTGCCAGCAGTTGGGGTAGAGGGTACCAAGAGACCCAGTACTTC. It is translated as CASSWGRGYQETQYF. V and J are TRBV6-5 and TRBJ2-5; TRBD2 is a possible D gene (5 bases). The CDR3 sequence is 15 residues long. Trimming cost V 4 bases and J 0 bases, with 12 bases left between them. The germline gives CDR1 MNHEY, CDR2 SVGAGI.

V gene TRBV6-1 combines with J gene TRBJ1-6; D gene unclear. There are 15 residues in the CDR3. The germline gives CDR1 MNHNS, CDR2 SASEGT. V was clipped by 6 bases and J by 10 bases, with 19 bases between them. CDR3: CASRAQTYRRSPLHF. The CDR3 DNA sequence: TGTGCCAGCAGAGCACAAACGTATCGGCGGTCACCCCTCCACTTT.

The table lists this clone with a few counts. The rearrangement uses TRBV25-1 and TRBJ1-2; D ambiguous. Deletions cut 0 bases from V and 10 bases from J, with 9 bases between. Germline CDR1 MGHDK, CDR2 SYGVNS. The CDR3 extends over 12 amino acids. The CDR3 DNA reads TGTGCCAGCAGTGAATACCCTTACTCCTACACCTTC. Protein: CASSEYPYSYTF.

This clone was detected a few times. The chain's CDR3 is CSVAGIAKNIQYF. The CDR3 region has the DNA TGCAGCGTTGCCGGTATAGCCAAAAACATTCAGTACTTC. The chain carries TRBV29-1 and TRBJ2-4; D unclear. The CDR3 covers 13 residues. V was shortened by 4 bases and J by 0 bases, with 7 bases between the two germline ends. Germline-derived CDR1 and CDR2 are SQVTM and ANQGSEA.

V gene TRBV5-1 combines with J gene TRBJ2-3, with 12 bases matching TRBD2. With 7 bases clipped from V and 2 bases from J, the junction kept 2 bases outside the gene matches. The CDR3 sequence is 14 residues long. From germline, CDR1 is SGHRS and CDR2 YFSETQ. In DNA form, the CDR3 reads TGCGCCAGCCGGACTAGCGGGGACACAGATACGCAGTATTTT. As protein: CASRTSGDTDTQYF.

This clone was observed a few times. V is TRBV29-1 and J is TRBJ2-2; TRBD2 is a possible D gene (5 bases). In germline, CDR1 is SQVTM, CDR2 ANQGSEA. The CDR3 is made up of 14 amino acids. Trimming shortened V by 1 base and J by 0 bases, and 6 bases separated the two germline ends. CDR3 sequence: CSVEGRANTGELFF. CDR3 bases: TGCAGCGTTGAAGGGCGGGCGAACACCGGGGAGCTGTTTTTT.

The genes are TRBV30 and TRBJ2-7; D is unresolved. The V gene's germline CDR1 is GTSNPN and CDR2 SVGIG (reference sequence). The CDR3 loop spans 11 amino acids. Deletions cut 0 bases from V and 4 bases from J, with 4 bases between. The CDR3 DNA sequence: TGTGCCTGGAGTGTACATTACGAGCAGTACTTC. Its protein is CAWSVHYEQYF. Supplemented by reference TRBV30 and TRBJ2-7, the full variable domain reads SQTIHQWPATLVQPVGSPLSLECTVEGTSNPNLYWYRQAAGRGLQLLFYSVGIGQISSEVPQNLSASRPQDRQFILSSKKLLLSDSGFYLCAWSVHYEQYFGPGTRLTVT.

The V gene is TRBV6-5, the J gene TRBJ2-3; 9 bases match TRBD2. The trim removed 5 bases at V and 2 bases at J, leaving 5 bases unmatched. CDR1 is MNHEY and CDR2 is SVGAGI in the germline V gene. This CDR3 comprises 15 residues. The chain's CDR3 is CASSRSGGHTDTQYF. CDR3 in DNA: TGTGCCAGCAGTCGTAGCGGGGGACACACAGATACGCAGTATTTT.

This clone was seen a few times. The DNA of the CDR3 is TGTGCCAGCAGCCAAGTTGGGCAGGTAGAGCAGTACTTC. It codes for CASSQVGQVEQYF. The chain joins TRBV4-2 to TRBJ2-7; D remains ambiguous. The CDR3 sequence is 13 residues long. V lost 1 base and J 7 bases, leaving 11 bases between the germline ends. Germline assignment: CDR1 LGHNA and CDR2 YNFKEQ.

As for this clone: This specimen includes other DNA sequences encoding the same CDR3. This sequence joins TRBV5-1 and TRBJ2-5, with unresolved D. Trimming took 3 bases from V and 1 from J, leaving 1 base between them. The germline gives CDR1 SGHRS, CDR2 YFSETQ. The CDR3 loop spans 11 amino acids. The CDR3 DNA is TGCGCCAGCAGCTCCCAAGAGACCCAGTACTTC. Its protein is CASSSQETQYF.

Only one count was recorded for this clone. The rearrangement links TRBV5-1 to TRBJ2-1; D possibly corresponds to TRBD2 (6 bases). CDR3 size: 15 residues. The ends were cut back, 0 bases at V and 4 bases at J, with 11 bases in the middle. Germline lookup yields CDR1 SGHRS and CDR2 YFSETQ. The CDR3 DNA is TGCGCCAGCAGCTTGGCGTCCGGGACTTACAATGAGCAGTTCTTC. Its translation: CASSLASGTYNEQFF.

This clone was counted at least ten times. The rearrangement joins TRBV6-6 to TRBJ1-1; 7 bases line up with TRBD1. Trimming removed 8 bases from V and 3 bases from J; junction bases left unmatched: 9. Germline V lookup: CDR1 MNHNY, CDR2 SVGAGI (reference sequence). There are 14 residues in the CDR3. The CDR3, as DNA: TGTGCCAGCTCAGGTGGACAGGCGGACACTGAAGCTTTCTTT. Translating it yields CASSGGQADTEAFF.

This rearrangement joins TRBV5-5 to TRBJ2-7; 8 nucleotides agree with TRBD1. The CDR3 covers 13 residues. V lost 3 bases to trimming and J lost 6 bases; unmatched junction nucleotides: 5. Germline CDR1 SGHKS, CDR2 YYEKEE (reference sequence). The CDR3 protein is CASSSTGGGEQYF. In DNA, the CDR3 is TGTGCCAGCAGCTCTACAGGGGGAGGCGAGCAGTACTTC.

A remark on this clone: This CDR3 is also generated by other DNA sequences in the sample. The chain has TRBV29-1 and TRBJ1-5, with D perhaps matching TRBD1 (5 bases). CDR3 size: 13 residues. Germline values: CDR1 SQVTM, CDR2 ANQGSEA. Trimming removed 4 bases at V and 1 base at J, with 8 bases between. The CDR3 sequence is CSVGGQSNQPQHF. The CDR3 DNA reads as TGCAGCGTTGGGGGCCAGAGCAATCAGCCCCAGCATTTT.

This chain joins TRBV5-1 and TRBJ2-1; TRBD1 aligns across 10 bases. CDR1 and CDR2 from the germline V gene are SGHRS and YFSETQ. The CDR3 is 17 residues long. V was pared by 3 bases and J by 4 bases, with 10 bases of the junction left unmatched. The CDR3 spells CASSWGLTGGGYNEQFF. CDR3 DNA: TGCGCCAGCAGCTGGGGACTGACAGGGGGCGGTTACAATGAGCAGTTCTTC. Using reference TRBV5-1 and TRBJ2-1 for the parts outside the CDR3, the full variable domain is KAGVTQTPRYLIKTRGQQVTLSCSPISGHRSVSWYQQTPGQGLQFLFEYFSETQRNKGNFPGRFSGRQFSNSRSEMNVSTLELGDSALYLCASSWGLTGGGYNEQFFGPGTRLTVL.

The chain couples TRBV2 to TRBJ2-5, with a possible D match to TRBD2 (6 bases). The CDR3 has 14 residues. The germline V and J ends were trimmed by 6 bases and 0 bases, with 11 bases remaining between them. Germline V gene sequence: CDR1 SNHLY, CDR2 FYNNEI. CDR3 sequence (DNA): TGTGCCAGCAGGCTGAGCGGGTACCAAGAGACCCAGTACTTC. Residues: CASRLSGYQETQYF. The entire variable domain, with the rest obtained from reference TRBV2 and TRBJ2-5, is as follows: EPEVTQTPSHQVTQMGQEVILRCVPISNHLYFYWYRQILGQKVEFLVSFYNNEISEKSEIFDDQFSVERPDGSNFTLKIRSTKLEDSAMYFCASRLSGYQETQYFGPGTRLLVL.

This sequence joins TRBV27 and TRBJ1-4; D may be TRBD1 (5 bases). V was cut by 5 bases and J by 5 bases, with 15 bases left in between. The CDR3 contains 15 residues. Per the germline V gene, CDR1 is MNHEY and CDR2 is SMNVEV (reference sequence). CDR3 nucleotide sequence: TGTGCCAGCAGTCCCCGGAGACAGAAGAATGAAAAACTGTTTTTT. This gives the protein CASSPRRQKNEKLFF.

The V and J genes are TRBV5-4 and TRBJ2-1; 9 nucleotides agree with TRBD1. The V gene's germline CDR1 is SGHNT and CDR2 YYREEE (reference sequence). This CDR3 region has 17 residues. J gave up 5 bases and V 3 bases, and 12 bases lay outside the gene matches. The CDR3 DNA reads as TGTGCCAGCAGCTCCATGACCTTTCGGGACAGGGACAATGAGCAGTTCTTC. Translating gives CASSSMTFRDRDNEQFF. The entire variable domain, with the rest obtained from reference TRBV5-4 and TRBJ2-1, is as follows: ETGVTQSPTHLIKTRGQQVTLRCSSQSGHNTVSWYQQALGQGPQFIFQYYREEENGRGNFPPRFSGLQFPNYSSELNVNALELDDSALYLCASSSMTFRDRDNEQFFGPGTRLTVL.

This sequence joins TRBV5-4 and TRBJ2-5; no definite D call. The CDR3 has 11 residues. CDR1 is SGHNT, CDR2 YYREEE, per germline (reference sequence). V lost 3 bases and J 5 bases, leaving 5 bases between the germline ends. The CDR3 protein is CASSYLETQYF. The CDR3, as DNA: TGTGCCAGCAGCTACCTTGAGACCCAGTACTTC.

V usage is TRBV4-1 and J usage is TRBJ2-3; TRBD2 matches 10 bases. Losses at the gene ends were 1 base for V and 6 bases for J; bases not matched to a gene: 10. The CDR3 consists of 17 residues. CDR1 is MGHRA, CDR2 YSYEKL, per germline. CDR3 nucleotide sequence: TGCGCCAGCAGCCAAGTGTTAGCAGGAGCGGGGGGGGATACGCAGTATTTT. It translates to CASSQVLAGAGGDTQYF.

The J gene is TRBJ1-5, the V gene TRBV28, with D possibly TRBD1 on 5 matching bases. The CDR3 contains 17 residues. V lost 6 bases and J lost 5, with 23 bases in between. Germline V lookup: CDR1 MDHEN, CDR2 SYDVKM. The DNA for the CDR3 is TGTGCCAGCAGAGACGACAGAGGGTGGGGAGAGGATCAGCCCCAGCATTTT. It is translated as CASRDDRGWGEDQPQHF.

The rearrangement links TRBV29-1 to TRBJ1-5; D ambiguous. This CDR3 has 14 residues. Deletions cut 5 bases from V and 0 bases from J, with 11 bases between. In germline, CDR1 is SQVTM, CDR2 ANQGSEA. The chain's CDR3 is CSVRTDYSNQPQHF. The CDR3 coding sequence is TGCAGCGTTAGAACAGATTATAGCAATCAGCCCCAGCATTTT.

The chain uses TRBV5-4 and TRBJ2-5; D call uncertain. This CDR3 has 13 residues. The germline gives CDR1 SGHNT, CDR2 YYREEE (reference sequence). V was trimmed by 3 bases and J by 3 bases, leaving 9 bases between them. In DNA, the CDR3 is TGTGCCAGCAGCTCGAGTGTAGAAGAGACCCAGTACTTC. Translating it yields CASSSSVEETQYF.

The rearrangement links TRBV7-8 to TRBJ1-6, with D hard to call. This CDR3 is built from 14 residues. The V and J ends lost 5 bases and 9 bases respectively, with 14 bases between them. Germline CDR1 and CDR2: SGHVS and FQNEAQ. CDR3 DNA: TGTGCCAGCAGCCGCGACCTGGGCGGTTCACCCCTCCACTTT. It yields the protein CASSRDLGGSPLHF.

This clone has a single count. The chain has TRBV30 and TRBJ1-2, with 7 bases that match TRBD1. The CDR3 has 16 residues. Per germline, CDR1 GTSNPN and CDR2 SVGIG (reference sequence). Unmatched junction bases numbered 14, after V lost 3 bases and J lost 4 bases. This chain's CDR3 is CAWSFGTAKTPYGYTF. Here the CDR3 DNA reads TGTGCCTGGAGCTTCGGGACAGCGAAAACTCCCTATGGCTACACCTTC.

This clone showed up just once. The chain employs TRBV29-1 and TRBJ2-7; a weak D match, TRBD2 (6 bases). The V end lost 4 bases, the J end lost 6 bases, and 19 bases lay between the germline ends. The CDR3 has 14 residues. In germline, CDR1 is SQVTM, CDR2 ANQGSEA. The CDR3 sequence is CSVVWSPGGVEQYF. The DNA of the CDR3 is TGCAGCGTTGTTTGGTCCCCGGGCGGGGTCGAGCAGTACTTC.

The chain combines TRBV29-1 with TRBJ1-2; D perhaps matches TRBD1 (5 bases). V was pared by 3 bases and J by 5 bases, with 16 bases between. The CDR3 runs 14 residues. CDR1 and CDR2 (germline): SQVTM, ANQGSEA. This CDR3 reads CSVDPPGERYGYTF. The CDR3 bases are TGCAGCGTTGATCCCCCGGGGGAACGGTATGGCTACACCTTC.

This rearrangement joins TRBV5-4 to TRBJ1-4, with a tentative D call TRBD1 (5 bases). The CDR3 has 16 amino acids. Germline V gene sequence: CDR1 SGHNT, CDR2 YYREEE (reference sequence). Trimming removed 0 bases at V and 3 bases at J, with 12 bases between. CDR3 coding DNA: TGTGCCAGCAGCTTGGGGGTACAGGCGGCTAATGAAAAACTGTTTTTT. It specifies CASSLGVQAANEKLFF.